The clone carrying this T cell receptor beta chain was recorded a few times. The target antigen is unknown. The source of the sample is a study of T cells after yellow fever vaccination. Study at large: Where fractions had low cell numbers, libraries were prepared from them with the SMART-Seq v4 Ultra Low Input RNA kit. Study-level findings and limits: CD4 and CD8 compartments shared a small share of clonotypes, likely from convergent recombination.

TCRdb redid the calling of the 5' RACE reads with MiXCR, one entry per CDR3 protein. Among about 580,000 distinct CDR3 sequences, roughly a sixth were seen once, and the ten largest hold roughly 17%. The receptor's source is a man between 18 and 35 years old who received the YFV17D yellow fever vaccine. The sample consisted of PBMCs, taken about 5 days after the first yellow fever vaccination.

Written as DNA, the CDR3 is TGCGCCAGCAGCCAAGCAGCAGCAGACTATGGCTACACCTTC. Protein: CASSQAAADYGYTF. This rearrangement joins TRBV4-3 to TRBJ1-2; D gene unclear. The ends were cut back, 1 base at V and 3 bases at J, with 9 bases in the middle. This CDR3 is 14 amino acids long. Germline loops: CDR1 LGHNA, CDR2 YSLEER.